This T cell receptor beta chain was obtained from a study of blood T cell repertoires in COVID-19. Study-level background: Some COVID-19 samples were acute and others convalescent; all came from the United States, Italy and Spain.

CDR3 length: 14 amino acids. Clones were sequenced by immunoSEQ multiplex PCR, and TCRdb holds only the in-frame ones, with some missing. The table records tens of thousands of clones, over 60% of them present only once. This sequence was found in a man aged 70-80 years with acute or convalescent COVID-19. The V and J genes are TRBV21-1 and TRBJ2-7; the D call of TRBD2 is as the table states it, not checked on the DNA. TRBV21-1 is labeled a pseudogene. The sample comprised peripheral blood. CDR3 region: CASSVRTISYEQYF. The CDR3 nucleotides read TGTGCCAGCAGCGTTCGGACTATCTCGTACGAGCAGTACTTC.